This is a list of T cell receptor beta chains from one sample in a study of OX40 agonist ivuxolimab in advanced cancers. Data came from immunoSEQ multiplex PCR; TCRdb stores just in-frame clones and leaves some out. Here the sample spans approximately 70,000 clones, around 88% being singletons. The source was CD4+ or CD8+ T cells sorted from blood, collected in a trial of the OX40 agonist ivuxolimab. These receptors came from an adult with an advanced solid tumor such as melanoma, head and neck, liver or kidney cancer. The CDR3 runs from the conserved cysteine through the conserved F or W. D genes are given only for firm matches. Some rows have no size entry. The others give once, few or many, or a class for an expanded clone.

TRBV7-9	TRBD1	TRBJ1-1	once	CASSLTGVLNTEAFF	TGTGCCAGCAGCCTGACAGGGGTCCTGAACACTGAAGCTTTCTTT
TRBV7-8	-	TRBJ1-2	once	CASSLAGGGFSGYTF	TGTGCCAGCAGCTTAGCGGGAGGGGGTTTCTCCGGCTACACCTTC
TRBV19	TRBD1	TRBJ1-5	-	CASSIGTAGFNQPQHF	TGTGCCAGTAGTATTGGGACAGCCGGTTTCAATCAGCCCCAGCATTTT
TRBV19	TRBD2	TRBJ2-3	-	CASSIAGTSPTDTQYF	TGTGCCAGTAGTATAGCCGGGACTAGCCCGACAGATACGCAGTATTTT
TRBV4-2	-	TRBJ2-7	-	CASSRNLAGTPSYEQYF	TGTGCCAGCAGCCGCAATCTCGCCGGGACTCCATCCTACGAGCAGTACTTC
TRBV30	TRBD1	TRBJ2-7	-	CAWSHGAGQGRGQYF	TGTGCCTGGAGCCACGGAGCGGGACAGGGACGAGGGCAGTACTTC
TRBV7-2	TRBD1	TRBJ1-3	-	CASSLAGQGSGNTIYF	TGTGCCAGCAGCTTGGCGGGACAGGGATCCGGAAACACCATATATTTT
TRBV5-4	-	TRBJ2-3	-	CASSLSTDTQYF	TGTGCCAGCAGCTTGAGTACAGATACGCAGTATTTT
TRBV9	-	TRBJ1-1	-	CASSAQAGGMAEAFF	TGTGCCAGCAGCGCCCAGGCGGGGGGTATGGCTGAAGCTTTCTTT
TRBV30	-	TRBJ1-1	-	CAWGSRGRRAFF	TGTGCCTGGGGGTCACGAGGGCGGAGAGCTTTCTTT
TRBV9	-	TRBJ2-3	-	CASSVGNLFTDTQYF	TGTGCCAGCAGCGTAGGGAACTTATTCACAGATACGCAGTATTTT
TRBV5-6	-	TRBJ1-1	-	CASSLYDWRNTEAFF	TGTGCCAGCAGCTTGTATGATTGGCGTAACACTGAAGCTTTCTTT
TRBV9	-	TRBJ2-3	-	CASSVYDGAQDTQYF	TGTGCCAGCAGCGTATATGACGGGGCGCAGGATACGCAGTATTTT
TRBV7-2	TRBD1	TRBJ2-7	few	CASSLGSGTGWYEQYF	TGTGCCAGCAGCTTAGGGTCGGGGACAGGGTGGTACGAGCAGTACTTC
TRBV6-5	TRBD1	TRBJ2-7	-	CASSLDRGPAEQYF	TGTGCCAGCAGTCTAGACAGGGGGCCGGCCGAGCAGTACTTC
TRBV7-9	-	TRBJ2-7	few	CASSGYYEQYF	TGTGCCAGCAGCGGTTACTACGAGCAGTACTTC
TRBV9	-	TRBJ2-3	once	CASSVGSINTDTQYF	TGTGCCAGCAGCGTAGGGTCAATTAACACAGATACGCAGTATTTT
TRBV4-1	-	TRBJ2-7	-	CASSPAGESYEQYF	TGCGCCAGCAGCCCCGCTGGGGAATCCTACGAGCAGTACTTC
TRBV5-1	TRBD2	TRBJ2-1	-	CASSLGASGSNEQFF	TGCGCCAGCAGCTTGGGGGCTAGCGGGAGTAATGAGCAGTTCTTC
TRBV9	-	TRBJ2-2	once	CASSVVFGELFF	TGTGCCAGCAGCGTAGTTTTTGGGGAGCTGTTTTTT
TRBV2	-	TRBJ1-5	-	CASSEEATRVQPQHF	TGTGCCAGCAGTGAAGAAGCTACCAGGGTCCAGCCCCAGCATTTT
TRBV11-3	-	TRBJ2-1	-	CASSRDGGSGNEQFF	TGTGCCAGCAGCCGAGATGGGGGTTCGGGCAATGAGCAGTTCTTC
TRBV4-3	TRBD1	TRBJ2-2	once	CASSHDRVGTGELFF	TGCGCCAGCAGCCACGACAGGGTTGGGACCGGGGAGCTGTTTTTT
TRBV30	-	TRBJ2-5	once	CASWGSLGQETQYF	TGTGCCAGTTGGGGGTCCTTAGGCCAAGAGACCCAGTACTTC
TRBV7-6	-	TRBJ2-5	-	CASSLGQLETQYF	TGTGCCAGCAGCTTAGGACAGTTAGAGACCCAGTACTTC
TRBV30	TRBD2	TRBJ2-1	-	CAWSSSGTIRVEQFF	TGTGCCTGGAGTTCTTCCGGGACTATCCGGGTCGAGCAGTTCTTC
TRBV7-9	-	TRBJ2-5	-	CASSPRPQGRETQYF	TGTGCCAGCAGCCCCCGCCCACAGGGCAGGGAGACCCAGTACTTC
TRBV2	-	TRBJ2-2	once	CASSGGFGELFF	TGTGCCAGCAGCGGAGGCTTCGGGGAGCTGTTTTTT